The source of this T cell receptor beta chain is a study of T-cell memory formation after mild COVID-19. TCRdb re-called the 5' RACE reads through MiXCR, storing one row per CDR3 protein. The table has approximately 260,000 distinct CDR3 sequences, around 15% seen once. On this clonotype itself: What it binds is not known.

Overall study findings and caveats: Those CD4+ clones that contracted were mainly in CM and EM (CD8+ ones in EMRA). Second-wave clones reaching peak frequency on day 37 lacked confirmed SARS-CoV-2 specificity.

The CDR3 extends over 13 amino acids. From germline, CDR1 is DFQATT and CDR2 SNEGSKA (reference sequence). V was shortened by 4 bases and J by 8 bases, with 14 bases between the two germline ends. This rearrangement joins TRBV20-1 to TRBJ1-4; D is ambiguous. This clonotype was sampled from a man younger than 35 who had mild COVID-19 (a few samples of this study predate the infection). Cell type and time point are not known. Sequenced material: PBMCs or a T cell subset sorted from them (not recorded which). CDR3 bases: TGCAGTGCTAATTGGGAGAGGACGGAAAAACTGTTTTTT. Amino acid sequence: CSANWERTEKLFF.